The clone carrying this TCR beta chain has more than one count but fewer than ten. Sequencing was performed with immunoSEQ multiplex PCR; in TCRdb, only in-frame clones are kept and a portion is missing. The table records about 130,000 clones, less than 95% of them present only once. This sample was included in a study of control samples from healthy donors and cancer patients. The CDR3 sequence is 13 residues long. V lost 3 bases, J lost 6 bases, and 10 bases lay in between. The germline gives CDR1 ENHRY, CDR2 SYGVKD. The sequenced sample consisted of blood. The chain uses TRBV10-3 and TRBJ2-3; tentatively, D is TRBD2 (5 bases). This clonotype was sampled from a man younger than 40 in good health. CDR3 nucleotide sequence: TGTGCCATCAGTGACCCCCCGGGGGATACGCAGTATTTT. It yields the protein CAISDPPGDTQYF.